Below are 3 T cell receptor beta chains sequenced from a single sample in a study of blood T cell repertoires in COVID-19. The assay was immunoSEQ multiplex PCR, and TCRdb's table has in-frame clones only and misses some. The sample holds about 500,000 clones; nearly 90% are singletons and the top ten take approximately 0.9%. Sequenced: peripheral blood. These receptors all come from a man aged 18 to 29 with COVID-19, enrolled during active disease.

The genes are TRBV2 and TRBJ2-3; maybe TRBD2 (5 bases). The CDR3 loop spans 17 amino acids. V was shortened by 3 bases and J by 4 bases, with 20 bases between the two germline ends. The germline gives CDR1 SNHLY, CDR2 FYNNEI. CDR3 DNA: TGTGCCAGCAGTGACCCCCTTGGACTCGTGGTTCCAGATACGCAGTATTTT. Protein: CASSDPLGLVVPDTQYF.

Worth noting for this clone: The sample contains more than one DNA sequence encoding this CDR3. V is TRBV9 and J is TRBJ1-4; TRBD1 is a possible D gene (5 bases). The V and J ends lost 4 bases and 8 bases respectively, with 12 bases between them. The CDR3 covers 13 residues. Germline lookup yields CDR1 SGDLS and CDR2 YYNGEE. CDR3 amino acids: CASSPDSGEKLFF. The CDR3 nucleotides are TGTGCCAGCAGCCCGGATTCAGGGGAAAAACTGTTTTTT.

V gene TRBV2 combines with J gene TRBJ2-7; 11 bases match TRBD1. This CDR3 has 18 amino acids. J was trimmed by 4 bases and V by 2 bases; bases with no gene match: 13. Per germline, CDR1 SNHLY and CDR2 FYNNEI. CDR3 protein: CASSETQNYGTGGYEQYF. Written as DNA, the CDR3 is TGTGCCAGCAGTGAAACCCAAAATTACGGGACAGGGGGTTACGAGCAGTACTTC.